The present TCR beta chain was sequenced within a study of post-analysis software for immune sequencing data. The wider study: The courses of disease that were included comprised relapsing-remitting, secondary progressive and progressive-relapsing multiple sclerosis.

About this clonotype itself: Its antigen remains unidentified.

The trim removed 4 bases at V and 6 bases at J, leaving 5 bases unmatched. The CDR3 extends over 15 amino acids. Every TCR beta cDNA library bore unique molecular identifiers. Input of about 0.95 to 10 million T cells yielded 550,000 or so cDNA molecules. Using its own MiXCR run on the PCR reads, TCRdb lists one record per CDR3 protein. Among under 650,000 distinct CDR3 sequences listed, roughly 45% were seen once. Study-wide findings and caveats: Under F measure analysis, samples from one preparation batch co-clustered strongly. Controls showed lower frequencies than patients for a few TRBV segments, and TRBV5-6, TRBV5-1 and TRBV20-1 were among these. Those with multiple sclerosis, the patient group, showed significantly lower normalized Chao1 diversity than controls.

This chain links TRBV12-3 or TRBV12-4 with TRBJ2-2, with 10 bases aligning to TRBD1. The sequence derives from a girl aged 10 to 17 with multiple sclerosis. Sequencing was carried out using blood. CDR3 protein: CASSYGTGDSGELFF. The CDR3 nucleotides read TGTGCCAGCAGTTATGGGACAGGGGATTCCGGGGAGCTGTTTTTT.